The 26 T cell receptor beta chains below come from one sample, sequenced in a study of cytomegalovirus exposure and HLA in healthy donors (dated by TCRdb to the late 2010s). Library preparation was by the immunoSEQ multiplex PCR assay. For the multiplex PCR, a mixture combining 60 forward primers for TCR Vbeta segments and 13 reverse primers for TCR Jbeta segments was used. Entries here come from immuneACCESS through TCRdb and include only in-frame sequences with V and J called. Some clones fail to appear in such tables; in the studies checked, an unresolved V gene covers under half of the shortfall, and the cause of the remainder is unknown. Across this sample there are more than 150,000 clones, with roughly 77% seen only once. The top ten clonotypes cover under 2% of the sample. The source material was PBMCs. The receptors were sampled from a woman aged 30 to 39 in good health and CMV-seronegative.

The CDR3 loop is CASSYRVLSGNTIYF. The CDR3 DNA is TGTGCCAGCAGCTACAGGGTTCTCTCTGGAAACACCATATATTTT. The gene calls are TRBV2 and TRBJ1-3; a possible D gene is TRBD1 (6 bases). The CDR3 is 15 amino acids. Germline loops: CDR1 SNHLY, CDR2 FYNNEI. V lost 6 bases and J lost 0, with 12 bases in between. Looking up the rest from reference TRBV2 and TRBJ1-3 gives the full variable domain: EPEVTQTPSHQVTQMGQEVILRCVPISNHLYFYWYRQILGQKVEFLVSFYNNEISEKSEIFDDQFSVERPDGSNFTLKIRSTKLEDSAMYFCASSYRVLSGNTIYFGEGSWLTVV.

This clone was seen more than once but under ten times. The gene calls are TRBV2 and TRBJ2-7, with TRBD2 matching 12 bases. Germline loops: CDR1 SNHLY, CDR2 FYNNEI. The CDR3 has 15 residues. J was trimmed by 4 bases and V by 6 bases; bases with no gene match: 7. The CDR3 sequence: CASRRGGTSGYEQYF. CDR3 coding DNA: TGTGCCAGCAGGCGCGGAGGGACTAGCGGGTACGAGCAGTACTTC.

The chain is built from TRBV5-1 and TRBJ1-2; TRBD1 agrees at 7 bases. V dropped 8 bases and J dropped 6; count of bases not matched to a gene: 16. Per germline, CDR1 SGHRS and CDR2 YFSETQ. The CDR3 sequence is 15 residues long. The CDR3 bases are TGCGCCAGTAATCTCCGACAGGGCTTAAGTGATGGCTACACCTTC. This translates into CASNLRQGLSDGYTF. Filled out from reference TRBV5-1 and TRBJ1-2, the complete variable domain reads KAGVTQTPRYLIKTRGQQVTLSCSPISGHRSVSWYQQTPGQGLQFLFEYFSETQRNKGNFPGRFSGRQFSNSRSEMNVSTLELGDSALYLCASNLRQGLSDGYTFGSGTRLTVV.

In regard to this clone: Other nucleotide sequences in the sample specify the same CDR3. This chain uses TRBV5-1 with TRBJ1-2; possible D gene TRBD1, 5 bases. The V end lost 0 bases, the J end lost 8 bases, and 11 bases lay between the germline ends. The CDR3 sequence is 13 residues long. Germline-derived CDR1 and CDR2 are SGHRS and YFSETQ. Here the CDR3 DNA reads TGCGCCAGCAGCTTGGAAGGGGCCGGCGGCTACACCTTC. It codes for CASSLEGAGGYTF.

The chain combines TRBV19 with TRBJ2-3; 9 nucleotides line up with TRBD2. The V and J ends lost 3 bases and 3 bases, in that order; junction bases with no gene match: 4. The CDR3 loop spans 15 amino acids. CDR1 is LNHDA and CDR2 is SQIVND in the germline V gene (reference sequence). CDR3 sequence: CASSISSGATDTQYF. DNA of the CDR3: TGTGCCAGTAGTATTTCTAGCGGGGCTACAGATACGCAGTATTTT.

This clone has a handful of counts. V usage is TRBV9 and J usage is TRBJ2-1; D uncertain. The length of the CDR3 is 12 residues. The V gene's germline CDR1 is SGDLS and CDR2 YYNGEE. Trimming left V 4 bases short and J 5 bases short, with 7 bases between. CDR3 nucleotide sequence: TGTGCCAGCAGCCTCTTAAACAATGAGCAGTTCTTC. Translating it yields CASSLLNNEQFF.

This rearrangement joins TRBV9 to TRBJ2-2, with TRBD2 matching 7 bases. V lost 4 bases, J lost 6 bases, and 9 bases stayed unmatched. Germline V gene sequence: CDR1 SGDLS, CDR2 YYNGEE. The CDR3 has 15 amino acids. CDR3 nucleotide sequence: TGTGCCAGCAGCACCGATAATCGGGGGGCCGGGGAGCTGTTTTTT. This translates into CASSTDNRGAGELFF.

This clone was counted a few times. This chain joins TRBV9 and TRBJ2-5, with 12 bases matching TRBD2. Per the germline V gene, CDR1 is SGDLS and CDR2 is YYNGEE. V dropped 3 bases and J dropped 5; count of bases not matched to a gene: 5. The CDR3 extends over 15 amino acids. For the CDR3, the DNA is TGTGCCAGCAGCGGCCGACTAGCGGGGGAGGAGACCCAGTACTTC. Translated, it gives CASSGRLAGEETQYF.

The chain recombines TRBV6-6 with TRBJ2-1; 12 bases agree with TRBD2. From germline, CDR1 is MNHNY and CDR2 SVGAGI (reference sequence). Unmatched junction bases numbered 5, after V lost 2 bases and J lost 9 bases. The CDR3 covers 15 residues. DNA for the CDR3: TGTGCCAGCAGTTACCGACTAGCGGGGGCGGGTGAGCAGTTCTTC. This gives the protein CASSYRLAGAGEQFF.

The rearrangement links TRBV2 to TRBJ1-1, with D tentatively TRBD1 (5 bases). CDR1 and CDR2 (germline): SNHLY, FYNNEI. CDR3 length: 13 amino acids. Trimming pared 4 bases from V and 3 bases from J, leaving 9 bases between. The CDR3 here is CASSGIQDTEAFF. In DNA form, the CDR3 reads TGTGCCAGCAGTGGTATACAGGACACTGAAGCTTTCTTT.

The V and J genes are TRBV12-5 and TRBJ2-7, with no clear D. V was pared by 3 bases and J by 7 bases, with 13 bases between. CDR1 LGHNT and CDR2 FRNRAP come from the germline V gene. The CDR3 is 13 amino acids. CDR3 protein: CASGFLLSAEQYF. The CDR3 bases are TGTGCTAGTGGTTTCCTCCTTTCAGCGGAGCAGTACTTC.

The gene calls are TRBV2 and TRBJ1-1, with D uncertain. CDR1 and CDR2 (germline): SNHLY, FYNNEI. V was shortened by 8 bases and J by 9 bases, with 10 bases between the two germline ends. This CDR3 is built from 10 residues. The DNA of the CDR3 is TGTGCCAGCCAAATAGATCAAGCTTTCTTT. This sequence encodes CASQIDQAFF.

The chain uses TRBV19 and TRBJ2-1; 9 nucleotides line up with TRBD1. CDR1 is LNHDA, CDR2 SQIVND, per germline (reference sequence). This CDR3 has 14 amino acids. Unmatched junction bases numbered 6, after V lost 3 bases and J lost 9 bases. CDR3 coding DNA: TGTGCCAGTAGTATCAGGACAGGGGTCGCTGAGCAGTTCTTC. Its translation: CASSIRTGVAEQFF.

This sequence joins TRBV5-6 and TRBJ2-1; D is undetermined. The CDR3 loop spans 16 amino acids. Germline CDR1 and CDR2: SGHDT and YYEEEE. Trimming shortened V by 0 bases and J by 0 bases, and 10 bases separated the two germline ends. In DNA, the CDR3 is TGTGCCAGCAGCTTGGTAGTGTTGAGCTCCTACAATGAGCAGTTCTTC. Protein: CASSLVVLSSYNEQFF.

The V and J genes are TRBV14 and TRBJ2-7; a possible D gene is TRBD1 (5 bases). Looked up from germline, CDR1 is SGHDN and CDR2 is FVKESK. CDR3 size: 18 residues. V was pared by 4 bases and J by 0 bases, with 22 bases between. CDR3 sequence: CASSPDQGRWGISYEQYF. The CDR3 coding sequence is TGTGCCAGCAGCCCTGACCAGGGTAGATGGGGAATCTCCTACGAGCAGTACTTC.

The sample holds one count of this clone. CDR3 amino acids: CASSLSPLGLAGRTDTQYF. The CDR3 nucleotides are TGTGCCAGCAGCTTAAGCCCATTAGGACTAGCGGGTCGTACAGATACGCAGTATTTT. The chain combines TRBV7-3 with TRBJ2-3; 11 bases are shared with TRBD2. There are 19 residues in the CDR3. Germline CDR1 and CDR2: SGHTA and FQGTGA. The ends lost 1 base at V and 3 bases at J; junction bases unmatched: 12.

V gene TRBV7-9 combines with J gene TRBJ1-4; a possible D gene is TRBD1 (6 bases). CDR1 and CDR2 from the germline V gene are SEHNR and FQNEAQ (reference sequence). V gave up 5 bases and J gave up 5 bases, with 15 bases separating them. The CDR3 is made up of 15 amino acids. The CDR3 bases are TGTGCCAGCAGCAGAACCAGGGGCGAGAATGAAAAACTGTTTTTT. Amino acids: CASSRTRGENEKLFF.

V and J are TRBV6-1 and TRBJ1-4; D possibly corresponds to TRBD1 (5 bases). The V and J ends lost 9 bases and 4 bases respectively, with 12 bases between them. Germline V CDR1 and CDR2: MNHNS, SASEGT. The CDR3 sequence is 13 residues long. The CDR3 DNA follows: TGTGCCAGTATGGGGCCTAATAATGAAAAACTGTTTTTT. Amino acids: CASMGPNNEKLFF.

The rearrangement uses TRBV27 and TRBJ2-1; perhaps TRBD2 as D (6 bases). Per the germline V gene, CDR1 is MNHEY and CDR2 is SMNVEV (reference sequence). The CDR3 covers 16 residues. The V end was cut by 5 bases, the J end by 6 bases, with 20 bases between. The chain's CDR3 is CASSPGLPIRLNEQFF. CDR3 DNA sequence: TGTGCCAGCAGTCCGGGACTGCCCATTAGACTCAATGAGCAGTTCTTC.

The chain is built from TRBV4-3 and TRBJ2-7; no clear D gene. V lost 0 bases, J lost 3 bases, and 9 bases lay in between. There are 14 residues in the CDR3. The V gene's germline CDR1 is LGHNA and CDR2 YSLEER. The CDR3 here is CASSQERFNYEQYF. DNA of the CDR3: TGCGCCAGCAGCCAAGAACGGTTCAACTACGAGCAGTACTTC.

In its sample, this clone was seen once. The sample has other DNA sequences that encode this CDR3 too. The chain has TRBV6-5 and TRBJ2-1; TRBD2 matches 10 bases. Germline V gene lookup returns CDR1 MNHEY and CDR2 SVGAGI. The CDR3 spans 15 residues. V shed 6 bases and J 4 bases; nucleotides not matched to a gene: 6. CDR3 nucleotides: TGTGCCAGCAGCACCCTAGCGGGGGCTTACAATGAGCAGTTCTTC. This sequence encodes CASSTLAGAYNEQFF.

The rearrangement joins TRBV7-8 to TRBJ2-1, with TRBD1 matching over 9 bases. The CDR3 totals 16 residues. The junction had 9 bases not matched to a gene; V was cut back by 6 bases and J by 3 bases. CDR1 is SGHVS and CDR2 is FQNEAQ in the germline V gene. CDR3 coding DNA: TGTGCCAGCAGTCCAACCGGGACAGGGTACTACAATGAGCAGTTCTTC. Translating it yields CASSPTGTGYYNEQFF. The variable domain in full, completed from reference TRBV7-8 and TRBJ2-1, reads GAGVSQSPRYKVAKRGQDVALRCDPISGHVSLFWYQQALGQGPEFLTYFQNEAQLDKSGLPSDRFFAERPEGSVSTLKIQRTQQEDSAVYLCASSPTGTGYYNEQFFGPGTRLTVL.

The CDR3 is CAWSPGGTNEKLFF. The CDR3 DNA is TGTGCCTGGAGTCCAGGGGGCACTAATGAAAAACTGTTTTTT. V gene TRBV30 combines with J gene TRBJ1-4; 8 bases fit TRBD1. The junction had 1 base not matched to a gene; V was cut back by 2 bases and J by 2 bases. Looked up from germline, CDR1 is GTSNPN and CDR2 is SVGIG (reference sequence). The CDR3 is made up of 14 amino acids.

The chain has TRBV6-6 and TRBJ2-7, with 10 bases aligning to TRBD1. Losses at the gene ends were 7 bases for V and 3 bases for J; bases not matched to a gene: 12. This CDR3 is built from 16 residues. CDR1 and CDR2 from the germline V gene are MNHNY and SVGAGI (reference sequence). The CDR3 coding sequence is TGTGCCAGCAAGCATGCCGGGACAGGGGATCTCTACGAGCAGTACTTC. It yields the protein CASKHAGTGDLYEQYF.

The J gene is TRBJ2-7, the V gene TRBV7-9; 10 bases agree with TRBD2. The J segment lost 6 bases and the V segment lost 4 bases, leaving 12 bases of the junction unmatched. Per germline, CDR1 SEHNR and CDR2 FQNEAQ (reference sequence). There are 16 residues in the CDR3. This CDR3 is CASSSRDSGGPGEQYF. CDR3 in DNA: TGTGCCAGCAGCTCCCGGGATAGCGGGGGGCCGGGCGAGCAGTACTTC. Using reference TRBV7-9 and TRBJ2-7 for the parts outside the CDR3, the full variable domain is DTGVSQNPRHKITKRGQNVTFRCDPISEHNRLYWYRQTLGQGPEFLTYFQNEAQLEKSRLLSDRFSAERPKGSFSTLEIQRTEQGDSAMYLCASSSRDSGGPGEQYFGPGTRLTVT.

V is TRBV2 and J is TRBJ2-5, with D unresolved. The ends were cut back, 7 bases at V and 8 bases at J, with 11 bases in the middle. The V gene's germline CDR1 is SNHLY and CDR2 FYNNEI. This CDR3 has 11 residues. CDR3 residues: CASTWSDTQYF. The CDR3 DNA follows: TGTGCCAGCACCTGGAGTGACACCCAGTACTTC. The full variable domain, with the rest looked up from reference TRBV2 and TRBJ2-5, is EPEVTQTPSHQVTQMGQEVILRCVPISNHLYFYWYRQILGQKVEFLVSFYNNEISEKSEIFDDQFSVERPDGSNFTLKIRSTKLEDSAMYFCASTWSDTQYFGPGTRLLVL.